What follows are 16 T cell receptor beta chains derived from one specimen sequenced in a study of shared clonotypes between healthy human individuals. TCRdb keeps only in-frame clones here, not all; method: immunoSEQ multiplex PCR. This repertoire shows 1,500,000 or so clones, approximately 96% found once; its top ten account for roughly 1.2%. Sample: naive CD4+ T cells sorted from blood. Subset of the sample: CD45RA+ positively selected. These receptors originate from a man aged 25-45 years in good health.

The CDR3 spells CASSVGGRGNGYTF. CDR3 nucleotide sequence: TGTGCCAGCAGCGTAGGGGGAAGAGGTAATGGCTACACCTTC. The chain joins TRBV9 to TRBJ1-2; no definite D call. The ends were cut back, 0 bases at V and 6 bases at J, with 12 bases in the middle. The CDR3 length is 14 residues. Per germline, CDR1 SGDLS and CDR2 YYNGEE.

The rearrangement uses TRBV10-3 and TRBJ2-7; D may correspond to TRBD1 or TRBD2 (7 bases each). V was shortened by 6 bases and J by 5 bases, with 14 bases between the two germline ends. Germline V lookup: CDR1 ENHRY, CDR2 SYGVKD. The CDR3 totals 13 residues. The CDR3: CAIRGRGGDEQYF. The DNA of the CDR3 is TGTGCCATCAGGGGCAGGGGGGGAGACGAGCAGTACTTC.

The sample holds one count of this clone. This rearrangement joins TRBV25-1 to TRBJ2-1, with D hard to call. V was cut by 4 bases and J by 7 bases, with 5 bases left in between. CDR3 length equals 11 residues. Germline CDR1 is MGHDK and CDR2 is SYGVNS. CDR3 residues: CASSVKNEQFF. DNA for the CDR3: TGTGCCAGCAGTGTGAAAAATGAGCAGTTCTTC.

CDR3 coding DNA: TGCAGCGTTGAATCCTTGGGACGGGGAGATACGCAGTATTTT. It specifies CSVESLGRGDTQYF. The J gene is TRBJ2-3, the V gene TRBV29-1; tentatively, D is TRBD1 or TRBD2 (5 bases each). CDR1 is SQVTM, CDR2 ANQGSEA, per germline. The V and J ends lost 2 bases and 5 bases respectively, with 14 bases between them. This CDR3 spans 14 amino acids.

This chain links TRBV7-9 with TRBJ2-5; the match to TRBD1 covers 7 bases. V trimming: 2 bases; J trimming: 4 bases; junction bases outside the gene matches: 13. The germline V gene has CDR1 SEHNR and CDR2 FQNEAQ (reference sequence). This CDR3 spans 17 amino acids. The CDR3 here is CASSLYIPPDRVETQYF. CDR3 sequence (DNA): TGTGCCAGCAGCTTATATATCCCACCCGACAGGGTAGAGACCCAGTACTTC.

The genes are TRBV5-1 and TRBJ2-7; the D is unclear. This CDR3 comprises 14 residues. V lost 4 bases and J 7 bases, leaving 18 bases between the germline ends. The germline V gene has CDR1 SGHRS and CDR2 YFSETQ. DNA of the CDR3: TGCGCCAGCAGCCCCGGACGAGGTGTCGGGGAGCAGTACTTC. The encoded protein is CASSPGRGVGEQYF.

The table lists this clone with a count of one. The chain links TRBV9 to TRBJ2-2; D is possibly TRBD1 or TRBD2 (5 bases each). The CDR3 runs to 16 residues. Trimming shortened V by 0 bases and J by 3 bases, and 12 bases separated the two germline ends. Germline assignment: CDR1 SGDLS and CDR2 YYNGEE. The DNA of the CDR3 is TGTGCCAGCAGCGTAGGAGGGACGCCATACACCGGGGAGCTGTTTTTT. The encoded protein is CASSVGGTPYTGELFF.

The CDR3: CACRGVWVTGELFF. The CDR3 coding sequence is TGTGCCTGCCGGGGAGTCTGGGTCACCGGGGAGCTGTTTTTT. The chain is built from TRBV30 and TRBJ2-2, with a possible D match to TRBD2 (5 bases). The CDR3 consists of 14 residues. Germline V CDR1 and CDR2: GTSNPN, SVGIG (reference sequence). V was trimmed by 6 bases and J by 4 bases, leaving 15 bases between them. Drawing the rest from reference TRBV30 and TRBJ2-2, the complete variable domain is SQTIHQWPATLVQPVGSPLSLECTVEGTSNPNLYWYRQAAGRGLQLLFYSVGIGQISSEVPQNLSASRPQDRQFILSSKKLLLSDSGFYLCACRGVWVTGELFFGEGSRLTVL.

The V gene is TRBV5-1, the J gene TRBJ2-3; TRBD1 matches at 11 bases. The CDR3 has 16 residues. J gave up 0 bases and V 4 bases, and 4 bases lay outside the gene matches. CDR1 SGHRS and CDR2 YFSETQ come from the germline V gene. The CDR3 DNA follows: TGCGCCAGCAGCACCGGGACAGGGGGAAGCACAGATACGCAGTATTTT. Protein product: CASSTGTGGSTDTQYF.

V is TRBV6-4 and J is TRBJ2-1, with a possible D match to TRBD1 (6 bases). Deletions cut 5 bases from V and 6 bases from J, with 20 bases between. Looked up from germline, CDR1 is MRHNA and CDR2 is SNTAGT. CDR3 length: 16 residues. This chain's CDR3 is CASSPSRWTALNEQFF. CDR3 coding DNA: TGTGCCAGCAGTCCTTCGAGATGGACAGCCCTCAATGAGCAGTTCTTC.

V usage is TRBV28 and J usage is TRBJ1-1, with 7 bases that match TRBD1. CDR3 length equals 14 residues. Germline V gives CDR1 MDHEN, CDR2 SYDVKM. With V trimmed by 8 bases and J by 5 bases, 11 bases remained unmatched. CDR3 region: CASYTTGDRTEAFF. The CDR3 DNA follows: TGTGCCAGCTACACCACAGGGGATCGGACTGAAGCTTTCTTT.

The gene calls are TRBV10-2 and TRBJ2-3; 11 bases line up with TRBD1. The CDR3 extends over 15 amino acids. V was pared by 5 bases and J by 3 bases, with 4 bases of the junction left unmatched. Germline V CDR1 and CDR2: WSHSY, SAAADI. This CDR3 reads CASSSGTGGTDTQYF. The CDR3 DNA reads TGCGCCAGCAGTTCCGGGACAGGGGGGACAGATACGCAGTATTTT.

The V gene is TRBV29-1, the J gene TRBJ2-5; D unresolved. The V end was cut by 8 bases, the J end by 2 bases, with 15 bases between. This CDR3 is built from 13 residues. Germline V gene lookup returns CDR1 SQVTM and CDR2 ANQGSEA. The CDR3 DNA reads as TGCAGCTATACTAAGACATCTCAAGAGACCCAGTACTTC. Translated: CSYTKTSQETQYF.

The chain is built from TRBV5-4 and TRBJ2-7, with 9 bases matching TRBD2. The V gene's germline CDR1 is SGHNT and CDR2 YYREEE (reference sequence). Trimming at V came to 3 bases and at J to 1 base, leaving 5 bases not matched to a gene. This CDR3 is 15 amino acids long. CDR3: CASSSKREASYEQYF. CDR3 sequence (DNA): TGTGCCAGCAGCTCGAAGCGGGAGGCTTCCTACGAGCAGTACTTC.

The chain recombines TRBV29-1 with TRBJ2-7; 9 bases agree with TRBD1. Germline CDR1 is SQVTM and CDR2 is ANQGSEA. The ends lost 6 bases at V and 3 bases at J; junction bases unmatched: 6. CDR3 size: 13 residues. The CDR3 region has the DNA TGCAGCGTGGCCGGGACAGGGAACTACGAGCAGTACTTC. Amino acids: CSVAGTGNYEQYF.

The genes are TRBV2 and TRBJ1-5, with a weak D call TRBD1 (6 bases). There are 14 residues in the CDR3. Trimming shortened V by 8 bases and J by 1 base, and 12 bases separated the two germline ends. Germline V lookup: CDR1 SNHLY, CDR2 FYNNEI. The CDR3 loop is CASGGTQSNQPQHF. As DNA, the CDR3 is TGTGCCAGCGGTGGGACACAGAGCAATCAGCCCCAGCATTTT.